The clone carrying this T cell receptor (beta chain) was recorded a few times. The target antigen is unknown. Mouse germline and gene names are used. The DNA ends 1 residue before the CDR3 does, and the rest of the CDR3 is filled in from the germline J gene. CDR1 is NSQYPW, CDR2 LRSPGD, per germline (reference sequence). This CDR3 contains 15 residues. The J segment lost 2 bases and the V segment lost 4 bases, leaving 1 base of the junction unmatched. These data are taken from a study of tissue T cells after allogeneic stem cell transplantation. The study, taken as a whole, reports: Motif-based clustering found tissue-specific repertoire signatures shared across patients, though few clones were shared.

The table came from immunoSEQ multiplex PCR; TCRdb's copy has only in-frame clones and leaves some out. The sample shows about 6,800 clones, about a third of them seen only once. The sample's time point: mouse harvest day 14 after allogeneic transplant. Tail vein injection delivered 10^7 T-cell-depleted bone marrow cells and 10^6 splenic CD5+ T cells. The rearrangement links TRBV1 to TRBJ2-2; the match to TRBD2 covers 10 bases. The TCR comes from a female BALB/c mouse given C57BL/6 T cells with graft-versus-host disease after an allogeneic hematopoietic cell transplant. The sequenced sample was skin. CDR3 bases read: TGCACCTGCAGTGGGGGACTGGGGAACACCGGGCAGCTCTAC. This gives the protein CTCSGGLGNTGQLY. Given in full, the CDR3 is CTCSGGLGNTGQLYF.